The next 23 T cell receptor beta chains were all read from a single sample in a study of blood T cell repertoires in COVID-19. Using immunoSEQ multiplex PCR, the repertoire was profiled, and TCRdb retains in-frame clones only, with some absent. The sample records hundreds of thousands of clones, around 87% being singletons. What was sequenced was PBMCs or T cells enriched from blood (not recorded which). The receptors shown here come from a man aged 40-50 years in a cohort exposed to, infected with or recovered from COVID-19 (not recorded which).

This clone was observed a handful of times. The V gene is TRBV11-3, the J gene TRBJ1-1; 9 bases align to TRBD1. CDR3 size: 12 residues. Germline CDR1 SGHNT, CDR2 YENEEA. The J segment lost 8 bases and the V segment lost 4 bases, leaving 2 bases of the junction unmatched. The CDR3 loop is CASSWDREEAFF. The CDR3 DNA follows: TGTGCCAGCAGCTGGGACAGGGAAGAAGCTTTCTTT.

This clone has a single count. V usage is TRBV5-1 and J usage is TRBJ1-6, with D uncertain. Trimming left V 0 bases short and J 0 bases short, with 10 bases between. Looked up from germline, CDR1 is SGHRS and CDR2 is YFSETQ. The CDR3 sequence is 17 residues long. CDR3 bases: TGCGCCAGCAGCTTGGCCCCGGGTACCTCCTATAATTCACCCCTCCACTTT. This encodes CASSLAPGTSYNSPLHF.

The V gene is TRBV10-3, the J gene TRBJ1-1; no firm D call. Germline V gives CDR1 ENHRY, CDR2 SYGVKD. The V end was cut by 6 bases, the J end by 3 bases, with 5 bases between. The CDR3 extends over 11 amino acids. In DNA, the CDR3 is TGTGCCATCAGGAGGGACACTGAAGCTTTCTTT. Translated: CAIRRDTEAFF.

The chain employs TRBV10-3 and TRBJ2-1; TRBD2 aligns across 8 bases. Germline V CDR1 and CDR2: ENHRY, SYGVKD. The CDR3 runs to 13 residues. The ends lost 8 bases at V and 3 bases at J; junction bases unmatched: 3. The CDR3 nucleotides read TGTGCCATCGCGGGAGGATACTACAATGAGCAGTTCTTC. Protein product: CAIAGGYYNEQFF.

The gene calls are TRBV3-1 (or the pseudogene TRBV3-2) and TRBJ1-6; D remains ambiguous. The V and J ends lost 5 bases and 5 bases respectively, with 7 bases between them. Germline CDR1 reads LGHDT; CDR2 reads YNNKEL (reference sequence). The CDR3 runs 13 residues. For the CDR3, the DNA is TGTGCCAGCAGCGACTGGAATAATTCACCCCTCCACTTT. Translated, it gives CASSDWNNSPLHF.

This chain joins TRBV28 and TRBJ2-1; 14 positions match TRBD2. V lost 5 bases and J lost 8; bases outside the gene matches: 11. The germline V gene has CDR1 MDHEN and CDR2 SYDVKM. The CDR3 runs to 17 residues. As DNA, the CDR3 is TGTGCCAGCAGTCGCGGGACTAGCGGGAGCGGGTGGGATGAGCAGTTCTTC. It yields the protein CASSRGTSGSGWDEQFF.

The DNA of the CDR3 is TGTGCCAGCTCGGACTTCCTACCCTCCTACGAGCAGTACTTC. Protein product: CASSDFLPSYEQYF. The V call is TRBV2, the J call TRBJ2-7; D might be TRBD2 (5 bases). Trimming removed 8 bases at V and 0 bases at J, with 14 bases between. The CDR3 is 14 residues long. Looked up from germline, CDR1 is SNHLY and CDR2 is FYNNEI.

This clone has a single count. The V and J genes are TRBV10-3 and TRBJ2-2; the match to TRBD2 covers 14 bases. Germline V CDR1 and CDR2: ENHRY, SYGVKD. The CDR3 totals 15 residues. The junction had 3 bases not matched to a gene; V was cut back by 7 bases and J by 5 bases. The CDR3 DNA reads TGTGCCATCACGGGACTAGCGGGGGATACCGGGGAGCTGTTTTTT. Translated, it gives CAITGLAGDTGELFF.

This clone has a handful of counts. As DNA, the CDR3 is TGTGCCACCAGTGACCCAGGAGGGTCCGGGGAGCTGTTTTTT. Residues: CATSDPGGSGELFF. The genes are TRBV24-1 and TRBJ2-2; possibly TRBD2 for D (6 bases). Germline CDR1 KGHDR, CDR2 SFDVKD. The V end lost 4 bases, the J end lost 6 bases, and 11 bases lay between the germline ends. CDR3 size: 14 residues.

The V call is TRBV28, the J call TRBJ2-1; D unresolved. There are 9 residues in the CDR3. The germline V and J ends were trimmed by 8 bases and 13 bases, with 9 bases remaining between them. Germline loops: CDR1 MDHEN, CDR2 SYDVKM. The CDR3 protein is CASGDSQFF. The CDR3 DNA sequence: TGTGCCAGCGGAGACTCCCAGTTCTTC.

J is TRBJ2-2 and V is TRBV27, with D possibly being TRBD1 (7 bases). This CDR3 region has 14 residues. CDR1 and CDR2 (germline): MNHEY, SMNVEV (reference sequence). V was trimmed by 5 bases and J by 7 bases, leaving 14 bases between them. CDR3: CASSPDREDGELFF. CDR3 nucleotide sequence: TGTGCCAGCAGTCCCGACAGGGAGGACGGGGAGCTGTTTTTT.

The chain couples TRBV5-1 to TRBJ2-5, with TRBD2 identical over 11 bases. This CDR3 spans 18 amino acids. CDR1 is SGHRS and CDR2 is YFSETQ in the germline V gene. Trimming removed 4 bases from V and 1 base from J; junction bases left unmatched: 12. CDR3 amino acids: CASSGTSGRPKVQETQYF. CDR3 in DNA: TGCGCCAGCAGCGGAACTAGCGGGAGACCCAAAGTCCAAGAGACCCAGTACTTC.

The rearrangement uses TRBV9 and TRBJ1-3; D is possibly TRBD1 (5 bases). V lost 0 bases and J lost 0, with 10 bases in between. This CDR3 has 16 residues. Germline values: CDR1 SGDLS, CDR2 YYNGEE. CDR3 amino acids: CASSVEGAGSGNTIYF. CDR3 nucleotide sequence: TGTGCCAGCAGCGTAGAAGGGGCAGGCTCTGGAAACACCATATATTTT.

The rearrangement uses TRBV7-7 and TRBJ2-5; TRBD1 agrees at 9 bases. The CDR3 consists of 15 residues. CDR1 is SSHAT, CDR2 FNYEAQ, per germline (reference sequence). The ends lost 4 bases at V and 5 bases at J; junction bases unmatched: 8. This chain's CDR3 is CASSSLGTGIETQYF. The CDR3 coding sequence is TGTGCCAGCAGCTCTCTCGGGACAGGGATCGAGACCCAGTACTTC.

V gene TRBV7-2 combines with J gene TRBJ2-4; 10 nucleotides match TRBD2. CDR1 and CDR2 (germline): SGHTA, FQGNSA. V lost 4 bases and J lost 5; bases outside the gene matches: 2. This CDR3 is built from 14 residues. CDR3 in amino acids: CASSYLAGENIQYF. The CDR3 DNA is TGTGCCAGCAGCTACCTAGCGGGAGAAAACATTCAGTACTTC.

This clone was recorded a few times. The V gene is TRBV10-3, the J gene TRBJ1-3; D unclear. This CDR3 contains 14 residues. Trimming pared 10 bases from V and 0 bases from J, leaving 13 bases between. Germline CDR1 reads ENHRY; CDR2 reads SYGVKD. DNA of the CDR3: TGTGCCACCATGGACTGGTCCTCTGGAAACACCATATATTTT. Translated: CATMDWSSGNTIYF.

V and J are TRBV6-5 and TRBJ2-2; D may be TRBD1 (5 bases). In germline, CDR1 is MNHEY, CDR2 SVGAGI. The CDR3 is made up of 15 amino acids. Trimming left V 8 bases short and J 4 bases short, with 17 bases between. The chain's CDR3 is CASAPVQVSTGELFF. In nucleotides, the CDR3 is TGTGCCAGCGCACCCGTACAGGTTTCCACCGGGGAGCTGTTTTTT.

This chain links TRBV3-1 (or the pseudogene TRBV3-2) with TRBJ2-7; D may be TRBD1 (6 bases). CDR3 length equals 15 residues. Per germline, CDR1 LGHDT and CDR2 YNNKEL (reference sequence). Trimming stripped 5 bases from V and 4 bases from J, with 18 bases between. The CDR3 region has the DNA TGTGCCAGCAGCTCAAACCCGACAGGTCAGTACGAGCAGTACTTC. This encodes CASSSNPTGQYEQYF.

In its sample, this clone was seen once. The chain links TRBV5-1 to TRBJ2-5; D is unresolved. Germline V gives CDR1 SGHRS, CDR2 YFSETQ. This CDR3 spans 15 amino acids. Trimming took 0 bases from V and 2 from J, leaving 11 bases between them. The CDR3 spells CASSLAGSRQETQYF. The CDR3 DNA is TGCGCCAGCAGCTTGGCCGGTAGCAGACAAGAGACCCAGTACTTC. Using reference TRBV5-1 and TRBJ2-5 for the parts outside the CDR3, the full variable domain is KAGVTQTPRYLIKTRGQQVTLSCSPISGHRSVSWYQQTPGQGLQFLFEYFSETQRNKGNFPGRFSGRQFSNSRSEMNVSTLELGDSALYLCASSLAGSRQETQYFGPGTRLLVL.

This clone was recorded a few times. J is TRBJ2-2 and V is TRBV6-4, with 10 bases lining up with TRBD2. The CDR3 loop spans 17 amino acids. Germline V lookup: CDR1 MRHNA, CDR2 SNTAGT. J gave up 4 bases and V 4 bases, and 9 bases lay outside the gene matches. The DNA of the CDR3 is TGTGCCAGCAGTGCGAGGACTAGCGGAGATGGCACCGGGGAGCTGTTTTTT. Encoded protein: CASSARTSGDGTGELFF.

The genes are TRBV24-1 and TRBJ2-3; D may be TRBD1 (6 bases). Germline CDR1 reads KGHDR; CDR2 reads SFDVKD. With 1 base removed from V and 1 base from J, the gap between germline ends came to 11 bases. The CDR3 covers 16 residues. CDR3 bases: TGTGCCACCAGTGATTTTAATGCAGGGGGCACAGATACGCAGTATTTT. It specifies CATSDFNAGGTDTQYF.

This sequence joins TRBV11-2 and TRBJ2-3, with D maybe TRBD1 (5 bases). The CDR3 has 12 amino acids. The germline V and J ends were trimmed by 3 bases and 7 bases, with 8 bases remaining between them. Germline CDR1 is SGHAT and CDR2 is FQNNGV. DNA for the CDR3: TGTGCCAGCAGCTTCGACAGAAATACGCAGTATTTT. Translating it yields CASSFDRNTQYF.

The CDR3: CASSDLGTSGTPYNEQFF. In DNA form, the CDR3 reads TGTGCCAGCAGCGATCTCGGGACTAGCGGGACCCCCTACAATGAGCAGTTCTTC. The J gene is TRBJ2-1, the V gene TRBV11-2; 13 bases are a match to TRBD2. This CDR3 has 18 residues. The germline CDR1 and CDR2 sequences are SGHAT and FQNNGV. J lost 2 bases, V lost 5 bases, and 9 bases had no gene match. Complete variable domain (other parts from reference TRBV11-2 and TRBJ2-1): EAGVAQSPRYKIIEKRQSVAFWCNPISGHATLYWYQQILGQGPKLLIQFQNNGVVDDSQLPKDRFSAERLKGVDSTLKIQPAKLEDSAVYLCASSDLGTSGTPYNEQFFGPGTRLTVL.